Listed here are 31 T cell receptor beta chains from one sample, sequenced in a study of control samples from healthy donors and cancer patients. Method: immunoSEQ multiplex PCR; TCRdb's copy keeps in-frame clones and lacks some. This sample has over 200,000 clones, with over 75% found just once. The sequenced material came from PBMCs. These receptors originate from a woman aged 60 to 75 with lung cancer.

In its sample, this clone was seen a few times. The J gene is TRBJ1-3, the V gene TRBV21-1; the table's D call, TRBD1, was not checked against the DNA. TRBV21-1 is given as a pseudogene. The CDR3 totals 15 residues. CDR3 sequence reads: CASSKSSLPGNTIYF. CDR3 in DNA: TGTGCCAGCAGCAAGTCCAGTCTGCCTGGAAACACCATATATTTT.

V is TRBV24-1 and J is TRBJ2-2, with 10 bases that match TRBD2. Germline-derived CDR1 and CDR2 are KGHDR and SFDVKD. The CDR3 contains 14 residues. V was pared by 3 bases and J by 6 bases, with 0 bases of the junction left unmatched. The DNA for the CDR3 is TGTGCCACCAGTGATGGGACTAGCGCCGGGGAGCTGTTTTTT. Protein product: CATSDGTSAGELFF.

The count of this clone is one. The chain employs TRBV27 and TRBJ1-2; TRBD1 might be the D (6 bases). Trimming pared 2 bases from V and 7 bases from J, leaving 14 bases between. CDR3 length: 14 residues. CDR1 and CDR2 from the germline V gene are MNHEY and SMNVEV (reference sequence). CDR3 sequence reads: CASSLRTDRVGYTF. The CDR3 DNA is TGTGCCAGCAGTTTAAGGACAGACCGGGTTGGCTACACCTTC.

This chain connects TRBV3-1 (or the pseudogene TRBV3-2) to TRBJ2-3, with a tentative D call TRBD2 (6 bases). Per the germline V gene, CDR1 is LGHDT and CDR2 is YNNKEL (reference sequence). The CDR3 sequence is 16 residues long. V lost 5 bases, J lost 3 bases, and 18 bases lay in between. CDR3 coding DNA: TGTGCCAGCAGCAAGCTTAGCGGACCCACTACAGATACGCAGTATTTT. This codes for CASSKLSGPTTDTQYF.

The chain uses TRBV3-1 (or the pseudogene TRBV3-2) and TRBJ1-6; no firm D call. The germline V gene encodes CDR1 LGHDT and CDR2 YNNKEL (reference sequence). The length of the CDR3 is 15 residues. The V end lost 1 base, the J end lost 7 bases, and 11 bases lay between the germline ends. CDR3 sequence: CASSQAPPVNSPLHF. In DNA, the CDR3 is TGTGCCAGCAGCCAAGCCCCACCGGTAAATTCACCCCTCCACTTT.

This clone was detected only once. The V and J genes are TRBV28 and TRBJ2-4; 9 nucleotides match TRBD2. V dropped 0 bases and J dropped 12; count of bases not matched to a gene: 6. The CDR3 has 14 amino acids. Germline V gene lookup returns CDR1 MDHEN and CDR2 SYDVKM. Here the CDR3 DNA reads TGTGCCAGCAGTTTATGGGATAGCGGGAGAGATCAGTACTTC. Protein sequence: CASSLWDSGRDQYF.

V and J are TRBV13 and TRBJ2-7; weak D call: TRBD1 (6 bases). V shed 6 bases and J shed 0 bases, with 18 bases lying between them. This CDR3 region has 16 residues. CDR1 is PRHDT and CDR2 is FYEKMQ in the germline V gene (reference sequence). CDR3 residues: CASSSSTGTHSYEQYF. The DNA for the CDR3 is TGTGCCAGCAGTTCCTCCACTGGGACACACTCCTACGAGCAGTACTTC. Full variable domain (outside the CDR3, taken from reference TRBV13 and TRBJ2-7): AAGVIQSPRHLIKEKRETATLKCYPIPRHDTVYWYQQGPGQDPQFLISFYEKMQSDKGSIPDRFSAQQFSDYHSELNMSSLELGDSALYFCASSSSTGTHSYEQYFGPGTRLTVT.

The gene calls are TRBV9 and TRBJ2-2; TRBD2 agrees at 10 bases. This CDR3 region has 17 residues. Trimming took 0 bases from V and 4 from J; bases not matched to a gene: 6. The germline V gene encodes CDR1 SGDLS and CDR2 YYNGEE. CDR3 in DNA: TGTGCCAGCAGCGTAGCCCTGGCTAGCGGGGGCACCGGGGAGCTGTTTTTT. This sequence encodes CASSVALASGGTGELFF.

This chain connects TRBV5-1 to TRBJ2-5, with D possibly being TRBD2 (6 bases). The CDR3 is 14 residues long. Trimming took off 5 bases at V and 0 bases at J, with 11 bases between the two ends. Per the germline V gene, CDR1 is SGHRS and CDR2 is YFSETQ. CDR3 DNA sequence: TGCGCCAGCAGAAGGGACTCGTACCAAGAGACCCAGTACTTC. This encodes CASRRDSYQETQYF. Full variable domain (remainder filled in from reference TRBV5-1 and TRBJ2-5): KAGVTQTPRYLIKTRGQQVTLSCSPISGHRSVSWYQQTPGQGLQFLFEYFSETQRNKGNFPGRFSGRQFSNSRSEMNVSTLELGDSALYLCASRRDSYQETQYFGPGTRLLVL.

This clone was counted once. This chain joins TRBV11-1 and TRBJ2-7, with a possible D match to TRBD2 (6 bases). CDR3 length: 14 amino acids. Germline V CDR1 and CDR2: SGHAT, FQDESV (reference sequence). Deletions cut 7 bases from V and 2 bases from J, with 15 bases between. CDR3 coding DNA: TGTGCCAGCACCCTCGGGGGTTCCACCTACGAGCAGTACTTC. It specifies CASTLGGSTYEQYF.

The CDR3: CASSGGPGSSYNSPLHF. The DNA of the CDR3 is TGTGCCAGCAGTGGGGGGCCAGGGTCCTCCTATAATTCACCCCTCCACTTT. The chain has TRBV2 and TRBJ1-6; tentatively, D is TRBD1 (6 bases). V lost 4 bases and J lost 0, with 13 bases in between. Germline V gene lookup returns CDR1 SNHLY and CDR2 FYNNEI. The CDR3 is made up of 17 amino acids.

The V gene is TRBV27, the J gene TRBJ1-2; 9 nucleotides match TRBD1. The V and J ends lost 6 bases and 5 bases, in that order; junction bases with no gene match: 4. Germline CDR1 reads MNHEY; CDR2 reads SMNVEV (reference sequence). CDR3 length equals 13 residues. DNA of the CDR3: TGTGCCAGCAGACAGGGGGCTTCTTATGGCTACACCTTC. Its translation is CASRQGASYGYTF.

The chain carries TRBV5-6 and TRBJ1-6; 7 positions agree with TRBD1. The CDR3 totals 17 residues. V gave up 0 bases and J gave up 6 bases; unmatched junction bases: 9. In germline, CDR1 is SGHDT, CDR2 YYEEEE. CDR3 nucleotides: TGTGCCAGCAGCTTGGTGGGTCAGGGGGTACGTAATTCACCCCTCCACTTT. This translates into CASSLVGQGVRNSPLHF.

This chain joins TRBV6-2 or TRBV6-3 and TRBJ2-7; 11 nucleotides align to TRBD2. CDR3 length: 15 amino acids. V trimming: 3 bases; J trimming: 2 bases; junction bases outside the gene matches: 3. Per the germline V gene, CDR1 is MNHEY and CDR2 is SVGEGT. CDR3 region: CASSYSSGGPYEQYF. The CDR3 DNA reads TGTGCCAGCAGTTATTCTAGCGGGGGGCCCTACGAGCAGTACTTC.

The chain is built from TRBV27 and TRBJ2-6; no reliable D call. Deletions cut 8 bases from V and 10 bases from J, with 24 bases between. Germline V gene sequence: CDR1 MNHEY, CDR2 SMNVEV (reference sequence). The CDR3 has 16 amino acids. Written as DNA, the CDR3 is TGTGCCAGCGCTGTCCCAGATAGGGCCGGTCCTAACGTCCTGACTTTC. Amino acid sequence: CASAVPDRAGPNVLTF.

This clone has only one observation. The rearrangement links TRBV2 to TRBJ2-3; TRBD1 matches 9 bases. Germline V gives CDR1 SNHLY, CDR2 FYNNEI. With 2 bases clipped from V and 5 bases from J, the junction kept 5 bases outside the gene matches. This CDR3 region has 15 residues. Here the CDR3 reads CASSELGQGIDTQYF. The CDR3 DNA reads as TGTGCCAGCAGTGAATTGGGACAGGGAATAGATACGCAGTATTTT.

The V gene is TRBV6-2 or TRBV6-3, the J gene TRBJ2-1; no firm D call. CDR1 and CDR2 (germline): MNHEY, SVGEGT. V was clipped by 4 bases and J by 4 bases, with 5 bases between them. CDR3 size: 12 residues. The CDR3 here is CASSFIYNEQFF. The CDR3 coding sequence is TGTGCCAGCAGTTTCATTTACAATGAGCAGTTCTTC.

The CDR3 sequence is CASSLAGGGYTGELFF. The CDR3 bases are TGTGCCAGCAGTTTAGCTGGGGGAGGTTACACCGGGGAGCTGTTTTTT. This chain joins TRBV27 and TRBJ2-2; D possibly corresponds to TRBD2 (6 bases). Trimming took off 2 bases at V and 3 bases at J, with 13 bases between the two ends. Per the germline V gene, CDR1 is MNHEY and CDR2 is SMNVEV (reference sequence). This CDR3 region has 16 residues.

The chain has TRBV5-1 and TRBJ2-7; 8 bases are shared with TRBD2. V shed 4 bases and J 6 bases; nucleotides not matched to a gene: 18. Per germline, CDR1 SGHRS and CDR2 YFSETQ. The CDR3 loop spans 17 amino acids. CDR3 region: CASSARSGSLGTVEQYF. CDR3 sequence (DNA): TGCGCCAGCAGCGCCCGGAGCGGGAGTCTCGGAACCGTCGAGCAGTACTTC.

CDR3 nucleotides: TGTGCCAGCAGCTTAACCGCCGGGGGGTGGGGTACGAACACCGGGGAGCTGTTTTTT. Protein: CASSLTAGGWGTNTGELFF. V is TRBV7-3 and J is TRBJ2-2; 7 bases agree with TRBD2. This CDR3 has 19 amino acids. The germline gives CDR1 SGHTA, CDR2 FQGTGA. J was trimmed by 0 bases and V by 0 bases; bases with no gene match: 10.

The CDR3: CASSESSGVPTEAFF. For the CDR3, the DNA is TGCGCCAGCAGTGAGTCATCCGGGGTCCCCACTGAAGCTTTCTTT. The rearrangement joins TRBV10-1 to TRBJ1-1; no definite D call. V shed 0 bases and J shed 4 bases, with 12 bases lying between them. The CDR3 contains 15 residues. Looked up from germline, CDR1 is WNHNN and CDR2 is SYGVQD (reference sequence).

The chain's CDR3 is CASSETTGLSNTEAFF. The DNA for the CDR3 is TGTGCCAGCAGTGAAACTACGGGACTTTCGAACACTGAAGCTTTCTTT. This chain links TRBV25-1 with TRBJ1-1; D is perhaps TRBD1 (5 bases). Germline values: CDR1 MGHDK, CDR2 SYGVNS. V was cut by 2 bases and J by 1 base, with 14 bases left in between. The CDR3 loop spans 16 amino acids.

A few counts support this clone. The chain uses TRBV28 and TRBJ1-1; a weak D match, TRBD1 (6 bases). This CDR3 region has 17 residues. Germline-derived CDR1 and CDR2 are MDHEN and SYDVKM. Deletions cut 2 bases from V and 0 bases from J, with 16 bases between. The CDR3 DNA reads as TGTGCCAGCAGTTTAGGGCAGGGGCGCAGAGTGAACACTGAAGCTTTCTTT. Amino acids: CASSLGQGRRVNTEAFF. The complete variable domain, with remaining parts taken from reference TRBV28 and TRBJ1-1, reads DVKVTQSSRYLVKRTGEKVFLECVQDMDHENMFWYRQDPGLGLRLIYFSYDVKMKEKGDIPEGYSVSREKKERFSLILESASTNQTSMYLCASSLGQGRRVNTEAFFGQGTRLTVV.

In DNA, the CDR3 is TGTGCCAGCAGCGTAGGACTAGCGGTGAGCACAGATACGCAGTATTTT. It codes for CASSVGLAVSTDTQYF. The chain joins TRBV9 to TRBJ2-3, with 9 bases that match TRBD2. CDR3 length: 16 amino acids. The V gene's germline CDR1 is SGDLS and CDR2 YYNGEE. Trimming at V came to 0 bases and at J to 0 bases, leaving 2 bases not matched to a gene. The full variable domain, with the rest looked up from reference TRBV9 and TRBJ2-3, is DSGVTQTPKHLITATGQRVTLRCSPRSGDLSVYWYQQSLDQGLQFLIQYYNGEERAKGNILERFSAQQFPDLHSELNLSSLELGDSALYFCASSVGLAVSTDTQYFGPGTRLTVL.

This clone was detected only once. The J gene is TRBJ2-1, the V gene TRBV5-1; weak D call: TRBD2 (6 bases). Germline assignment: CDR1 SGHRS and CDR2 YFSETQ. This CDR3 contains 17 residues. Trimming shortened V by 4 bases and J by 5 bases, and 22 bases separated the two germline ends. CDR3 region: CASSQGRLVNEHNEQFF. For the CDR3, the DNA is TGCGCCAGCAGCCAGGGACGACTAGTCAACGAACACAATGAGCAGTTCTTC.

This rearrangement joins TRBV15 to TRBJ2-5; 10 bases match TRBD1. CDR1 is LNHNV and CDR2 is YYDKDF in the germline V gene (reference sequence). V trimming: 1 base; J trimming: 5 bases; junction bases outside the gene matches: 10. The CDR3 length is 17 residues. Written as DNA, the CDR3 is TGTGCCACCAGCAGAGGTCAGGGACAGGGGACGAAGGAGACCCAGTACTTC. It specifies CATSRGQGQGTKETQYF.

The chain couples TRBV3-1 (or the pseudogene TRBV3-2) to TRBJ2-1; 13 bases match TRBD2. V was pared by 1 base and J by 10 bases, with 4 bases of the junction left unmatched. Per the germline V gene, CDR1 is LGHDT and CDR2 is YNNKEL (reference sequence). CDR3 length equals 15 residues. CDR3 in DNA: TGTGCCAGCAGCCAAGGACTAGCGGGAGGAGGGGAGCAGTTCTTC. As protein: CASSQGLAGGGEQFF.

This sequence joins TRBV10-3 and TRBJ1-2; 8 bases fit TRBD1. Germline lookup yields CDR1 ENHRY and CDR2 SYGVKD. The CDR3 is 12 amino acids. The junction had 3 bases not matched to a gene; V was cut back by 9 bases and J by 3 bases. CDR3 region: CAIQQGDYGYTF. The CDR3, as DNA: TGTGCCATTCAACAGGGGGACTATGGCTACACCTTC.

This chain links TRBV7-3 with TRBJ1-1, with no clear D. The CDR3 is 13 residues long. From germline, CDR1 is SGHTA and CDR2 FQGTGA. V was clipped by 2 bases and J by 3 bases, with 7 bases between them. CDR3 sequence: CASSLYGHTEAFF. In DNA form, the CDR3 reads TGTGCCAGCAGCTTATATGGTCACACTGAAGCTTTCTTT. The whole variable domain, filled in from reference TRBV7-3 and TRBJ1-1, reads GAGVSQTPSNKVTEKGKYVELRCDPISGHTALYWYRQSLGQGPEFLIYFQGTGAADDSGLPNDRFFAVRPEGSVSTLKIQRTERGDSAVYLCASSLYGHTEAFFGQGTRLTVV.

This clone was picked up a small number of times. V usage is TRBV7-2 and J usage is TRBJ1-4; D is perhaps TRBD1 (6 bases). V shed 1 base and J shed 10 bases, with 16 bases lying between them. The V gene's germline CDR1 is SGHTA and CDR2 FQGNSA. This CDR3 is 15 amino acids long. CDR3 bases: TGTGCCAGCAGCTTAGAAGGGGGGCTTTCGGCAAAACTGTTTTTT. Encoded protein: CASSLEGGLSAKLFF. Using reference TRBV7-2 and TRBJ1-4 for the parts outside the CDR3, the full variable domain is GAGVSQSPSNKVTEKGKDVELRCDPISGHTALYWYRQSLGQGLEFLIYFQGNSAPDKSGLPSDRFSAERTGGSVSTLTIQRTQQEDSAVYLCASSLEGGLSAKLFFGSGTQLSVL.

The chain recombines TRBV24-1 with TRBJ2-5, with TRBD2 identical over 9 bases. V was pared by 5 bases and J by 5 bases, with 2 bases of the junction left unmatched. There are 13 residues in the CDR3. In germline, CDR1 is KGHDR, CDR2 SFDVKD. The CDR3 loop is CATSGSGGETQYF. The CDR3 nucleotides are TGTGCCACCAGTGGTAGCGGGGGTGAGACCCAGTACTTC.